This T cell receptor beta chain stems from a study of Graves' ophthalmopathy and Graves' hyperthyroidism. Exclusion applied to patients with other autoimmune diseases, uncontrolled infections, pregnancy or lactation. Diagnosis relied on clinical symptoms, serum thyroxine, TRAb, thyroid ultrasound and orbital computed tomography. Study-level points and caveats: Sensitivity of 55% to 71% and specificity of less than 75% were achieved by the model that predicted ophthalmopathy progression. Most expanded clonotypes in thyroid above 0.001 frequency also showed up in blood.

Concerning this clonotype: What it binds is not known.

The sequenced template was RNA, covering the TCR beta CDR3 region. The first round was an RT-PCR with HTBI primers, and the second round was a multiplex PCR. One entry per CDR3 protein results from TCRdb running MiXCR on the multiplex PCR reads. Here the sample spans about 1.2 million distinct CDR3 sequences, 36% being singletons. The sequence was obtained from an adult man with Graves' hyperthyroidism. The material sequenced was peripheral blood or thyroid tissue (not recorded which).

CDR3 DNA: TGTGCCAGTAGCCCTACAGGGACAGAGAACACTGAAGCTTTCTTT. The encoded protein is CASSPTGTENTEAFF. The rearrangement links TRBV19 to TRBJ1-1, with 7 bases lining up with TRBD1. V dropped 6 bases and J dropped 1; count of bases not matched to a gene: 8. The CDR3 has 15 amino acids. Germline V lookup: CDR1 LNHDA, CDR2 SQIVND (reference sequence).